These 18 T cell receptor beta chains came from one sample sequenced in a study of blood T cell repertoires in COVID-19 (TCRdb year 2020). Library construction relied on the immunoSEQ multiplex PCR assay. The clones in this table, taken by TCRdb from immuneACCESS, are in-frame only. Not every clone is retained; where verified, under half of the shortfall comes from an unresolved V gene, and the cause of the rest is unknown. The sample table contains 260,000 or so clones; only one count was recorded for approximately 86% of them. The ten largest account for approximately 2.4% of the sample. Sequencing used PBMCs or T cells enriched from blood (not recorded which). The receptors were gathered from a woman in her 30s with acute COVID-19.

The chain joins TRBV11-3 to TRBJ2-1; 9 bases align to TRBD1. The CDR3 is 14 amino acids. CDR1 is SGHNT and CDR2 is YENEEA in the germline V gene. V was pared by 5 bases and J by 7 bases, with 6 bases of the junction left unmatched. The CDR3 here is CASSRSGQGNEQFF. CDR3 coding DNA: TGTGCCAGCAGCCGTTCCGGACAGGGGAATGAGCAGTTCTTC.

The chain couples TRBV5-1 to TRBJ2-1, with 11 bases that match TRBD2. Germline CDR1 SGHRS, CDR2 YFSETQ. There are 15 residues in the CDR3. V lost 1 base, J lost 6 bases, and 3 bases stayed unmatched. As DNA, the CDR3 is TGCGCCAGCAGCTTGTCTAGCGGGGGGATCAATGAGCAGTTCTTC. It yields the protein CASSLSSGGINEQFF. Supplemented by reference TRBV5-1 and TRBJ2-1, the full variable domain reads KAGVTQTPRYLIKTRGQQVTLSCSPISGHRSVSWYQQTPGQGLQFLFEYFSETQRNKGNFPGRFSGRQFSNSRSEMNVSTLELGDSALYLCASSLSSGGINEQFFGPGTRLTVL.

This clone was seen only once. The chain uses TRBV18 and TRBJ1-2; no firm D call. Germline V lookup: CDR1 KGHSH, CDR2 LQKENI. V was clipped by 2 bases and J by 0 bases, with 7 bases between them. The CDR3 spans 14 residues. The CDR3 loop is CASSPTSSNYGYTF. As DNA, the CDR3 is TGTGCCAGCTCACCAACAAGTTCTAACTATGGCTACACCTTC.

The chain has TRBV19 and TRBJ2-1, with TRBD2 identical over 11 bases. This CDR3 is built from 15 residues. After removal of 7 bases from V and 2 bases from J, the junction contained 4 bases not matched to a gene. The germline gives CDR1 LNHDA, CDR2 SQIVND (reference sequence). CDR3 nucleotides: TGTGCCAGTACTAGCGGGGGGACGACCTACAATGAGCAGTTCTTC. It is translated as CASTSGGTTYNEQFF.

The chain couples TRBV7-2 to TRBJ1-6; the match to TRBD1 covers 8 bases. Losses at the gene ends were 5 bases for V and 10 bases for J; bases not matched to a gene: 10. Germline-derived CDR1 and CDR2 are SGHTA and FQGNSA. CDR3 size: 15 residues. CDR3 in amino acids: CASSPGTGPLSPLHF. CDR3 sequence (DNA): TGTGCCAGCAGCCCCGGGACAGGTCCTTTATCACCCCTCCACTTT. The complete variable domain, with remaining parts taken from reference TRBV7-2 and TRBJ1-6, reads GAGVSQSPSNKVTEKGKDVELRCDPISGHTALYWYRQSLGQGLEFLIYFQGNSAPDKSGLPSDRFSAERTGGSVSTLTIQRTQQEDSAVYLCASSPGTGPLSPLHFGNGTRLTVT.

CDR3 region: CASSISGTGHQPQHF. In nucleotides, the CDR3 is TGTGCCAGTAGTATCTCCGGGACAGGGCATCAGCCCCAGCATTTT. The rearrangement links TRBV19 to TRBJ1-5, with 9 bases fitting TRBD1. The CDR3 covers 15 residues. V was pared by 3 bases and J by 5 bases, with 5 bases of the junction left unmatched. Germline CDR1 is LNHDA and CDR2 is SQIVND (reference sequence).

The CDR3 region has the DNA TGTGCCAGCAGCTTATATTCGGCCCGGGAAAGCCGCAATGGCTACACCTTC. Its translation: CASSLYSARESRNGYTF. The rearrangement links TRBV7-9 to TRBJ1-2; D not resolved. V was shortened by 2 bases and J by 6 bases, with 22 bases between the two germline ends. This CDR3 has 17 residues. CDR1 is SEHNR and CDR2 is FQNEAQ in the germline V gene (reference sequence).

CDR3 region: CASSYGWGAEAFF. As DNA, the CDR3 is TGTGCCAGCAGTTACGGGTGGGGGGCTGAAGCTTTCTTT. The chain links TRBV6-2 or TRBV6-3 to TRBJ1-1, with D perhaps matching TRBD1 (5 bases). Germline-derived CDR1 and CDR2 are MNHEY and SVGEGT. Deletions cut 2 bases from V and 6 bases from J, with 10 bases between. The CDR3 runs to 13 residues.

This clone was observed a single time. The V call is TRBV12-3 or TRBV12-4, the J call TRBJ1-6; D unclear. V was pared by 6 bases and J by 1 base, with 4 bases between. CDR3 length equals 13 residues. The CDR3 sequence is CASRASYNSPLHF. DNA for the CDR3: TGTGCCAGCAGGGCTTCCTATAATTCACCCCTCCACTTT.

V is TRBV15 and J is TRBJ1-5; D remains ambiguous. V lost 5 bases and J 1 base, leaving 15 bases between the germline ends. The germline gives CDR1 LNHNV, CDR2 YYDKDF (reference sequence). The CDR3 covers 16 residues. Here the CDR3 reads CATSGIGRGSNQPQHF. The CDR3 DNA sequence: TGTGCCACCAGCGGTATAGGCCGAGGAAGCAATCAGCCCCAGCATTTT.

This clone showed up just once. The rearrangement links TRBV6-1 to TRBJ1-1; D perhaps matches TRBD1 (5 bases). The V end was cut by 4 bases, the J end by 4 bases, with 19 bases between. The V gene's germline CDR1 is MNHNS and CDR2 SASEGT. The CDR3 contains 16 residues. CDR3 sequence: CASSVRWGVSRTEAFF. The CDR3 coding sequence is TGTGCCAGCAGTGTCCGATGGGGGGTGAGTCGCACTGAAGCTTTCTTT.

This chain links TRBV6-5 with TRBJ2-3; 7 positions match TRBD2. Germline V gives CDR1 MNHEY, CDR2 SVGAGI. Trimming removed 6 bases from V and 1 base from J; junction bases left unmatched: 4. CDR3 length equals 14 residues. In DNA, the CDR3 is TGTGCCAGCAGCAGAAGCGGGGGCACAGATACGCAGTATTTT. Protein sequence: CASSRSGGTDTQYF.

This sequence joins TRBV13 and TRBJ2-7; D ambiguous. The CDR3 covers 13 residues. The germline V gene encodes CDR1 PRHDT and CDR2 FYEKMQ (reference sequence). V was pared by 5 bases and J by 4 bases, with 12 bases between. In nucleotides, the CDR3 is TGTGCCAGCAGCCCCACGCGCCCTTACGAGCAGTACTTC. Residues: CASSPTRPYEQYF.

This chain joins TRBV5-1 and TRBJ2-4, with 7 bases fitting TRBD1. V shed 5 bases and J 8 bases; nucleotides not matched to a gene: 16. The CDR3 sequence is 16 residues long. CDR1 and CDR2 (germline): SGHRS, YFSETQ. The CDR3 protein is CASRFRDSRLGDIQYF. The CDR3 nucleotides are TGCGCCAGCAGGTTTAGGGACAGCCGCCTTGGGGACATTCAGTACTTC.

The chain couples TRBV13 to TRBJ1-2; 10 nucleotides agree with TRBD1. The CDR3 extends over 14 amino acids. Germline trimming cut 5 bases from V and 8 bases from J; bases unmatched to any gene: 8. Per germline, CDR1 PRHDT and CDR2 FYEKMQ (reference sequence). As DNA, the CDR3 is TGTGCCAGCAGCCAGGGACAGGGGTATCAAGGCTACACCTTC. Its protein is CASSQGQGYQGYTF.

Here the CDR3 reads CASSLEGGRTSGNTIYF. The CDR3 region has the DNA TGTGCCAGCAGTCTAGAGGGAGGAAGAACCTCTGGAAACACCATATATTTT. The chain employs TRBV7-2 and TRBJ1-3; D unresolved. This CDR3 has 17 residues. The V and J ends lost 6 bases and 0 bases respectively, with 18 bases between them. Germline CDR1 SGHTA, CDR2 FQGNSA.

The V call is TRBV11-2, the J call TRBJ1-1, with unresolved D. The CDR3 runs 13 residues. From germline, CDR1 is SGHAT and CDR2 FQNNGV. V was pared by 1 base and J by 3 bases, with 6 bases between. This CDR3 reads CASSLGEDTEAFF. The CDR3, as DNA: TGTGCCAGCAGCTTAGGGGAGGACACTGAAGCTTTCTTT.

The chain has TRBV28 and TRBJ2-4; TRBD1 agrees at 9 bases. With V trimmed by 5 bases and J by 3 bases, 2 bases remained unmatched. The length of the CDR3 is 14 residues. Germline V gene lookup returns CDR1 MDHEN and CDR2 SYDVKM. The CDR3 coding sequence is TGTGCCAGCAGTCCGGGACAGGGCAAAAACATTCAGTACTTC. It specifies CASSPGQGKNIQYF. Filled out from reference TRBV28 and TRBJ2-4, the complete variable domain reads DVKVTQSSRYLVKRTGEKVFLECVQDMDHENMFWYRQDPGLGLRLIYFSYDVKMKEKGDIPEGYSVSREKKERFSLILESASTNQTSMYLCASSPGQGKNIQYFGAGTRLSVL.